Included here is one T cell receptor beta chain sequence, with context. Its antigen remains unknown. This CDR3 is built from 17 residues. The germline V gene encodes CDR1 SGHDT and CDR2 YYEEEE. Trimming cost V 0 bases and J 4 bases; bases outside gene matches: 6. Documented time point: cycle 4 day 1 (C4D1), after around six weeks of nivolumab. Brentuximab vedotin exposure varied, and every patient relapsed after autologous stem cell transplantation. The entry originates in a study of PD-1 blockade in classical Hodgkin lymphoma. Whole-study results and caveats: While CD8+ TCR diversity did not rise significantly by C4D1, CD4+ TCR diversity did. Repertoire differences have undefined causes, possibly disease activity or prior therapy.

Measured with immunoSEQ multiplex PCR; TCRdb has only the in-frame clones, and not every one. The sample lists roughly 20,000 clones, over 65% occurring once. The receptor was derived from a human donor with classical Hodgkin lymphoma. This chain links TRBV5-6 with TRBJ2-1; 11 nucleotides match TRBD2. The source material was peripheral blood mononuclear cells (PBMCs), sampled before the fourth cycle of nivolumab. CDR3 region: CASSLGPGLAVYNEQFF. As DNA, the CDR3 is TGTGCCAGCAGCTTGGGTCCGGGACTAGCGGTATACAATGAGCAGTTCTTC.